This T cell receptor (beta chain) was recovered during a study of tumor and adjacent non-tumor tissue in lung cancer. RNA was extracted from bulk tissue without any cell sorting. Germline V lookup: CDR1 MNHEY, CDR2 SVGEGT. CDR3 length: 18 amino acids. Three rounds of nested PCR, following a modified ARM-PCR protocol, produced the TCRbeta library. One entry per CDR3 protein, called by TCRdb with MiXCR from the multiplex PCR reads. The data contain 100,000 to 150,000 distinct CDR3 sequences, over 65% of them singletons. Note on this clonotype: A junction boundary mismatches the germline segment, possibly from a read error.

The source is a man aged 25-45 years with non-small cell lung cancer. The chain couples TRBV6-2 or TRBV6-3 to TRBJ2-2, with D maybe TRBD2 (7 bases). Sequenced sample: lung tumor tissue. The CDR3 nucleotides are TGTGCCAGCAGTTACTCGTCTAGCCGGGGGGCGAACATCGGGGAGCTGTTTTTT. This gives the protein CASSYSSSRGANIGELFF.